This T cell receptor beta chain was captured by sequencing in a study of cytomegalovirus exposure and HLA in healthy donors (dated by TCRdb to about 2017). General notes on the study: In an earlier analysis of under 750 of the donors, 276 Gb of sequence data and 117 million unique TCR beta sequences from about 179 million T cells were reported. An early release that covered some 630 HLA-typed donors contained around 300 gigabases of sequencing data and 70 million to 100 million unique TCR sequences. Of the roughly 400 genotyped donors, 80% to 90% were placed in the genetic ancestry cluster associated with self-reported Caucasian donors. The aim of the study was to test whether cataloging public T cell receptors could identify signatures of past pathogen exposure. The study used immunosequencing to profile the T cell repertoires of approximately 640 subjects and linked those repertoires to cytomegalovirus serostatus. In addition to the first cohort of approximately 650 subjects, a separate validation cohort of 120 different subjects was used. To predict cytomegalovirus infection status, the study brought together high-throughput TCR immunosequencing, statistical association of individual TCRs with disease status, and machine learning. A later analysis re-analyzed previously published TCR beta repertoires from approximately 700 donors and added high-resolution HLA genotyping to study TCR occurrence patterns. Rather than drawing on any new phenotypic data, the later analysis identified candidate immune exposures from TCR beta sequences and the way those sequences occurred across donors. An earlier analysis of some 500 of the donors applied high-throughput TCR beta sequencing to assess whether each TCR beta V gene segment acted as functional or pseudogenic. Donor age, sex, ethnicity and CMV serostatus were compiled alongside the repertoire data. In a later genetic analysis, genome-wide SNP genotypes for about three fifths of the 666 donors were used, and that subset was treated as a discovery cohort. Every discovery cohort repertoire had been produced on one sequencing platform. HLA typing included class I and class II loci at four-digit resolution. Typing coverage varied by locus: roughly 620-640 donors for A, B, C, DRB1 and DQB1; around 560 for DQA1; more than 600 for DPA1; roughly 450 for DPB1. Roughly 5 DR-DQ haplotypes were treated as single units for association and clustering because of strong linkage in the cohort. Across approximately 420 genotyped donors of the cohort, an average of about 220,000 unique TCR beta nucleotide sequences per donor were sequenced, and 15% to 20% of those sequences were non-productive. Paper-wide results and their limitations: This cohort had only TCR beta chains sequenced, and the lack of alpha or paired-chain data limited which features could be detected. A further reported finding was that TCR beta sequences accurately predicted the HLA-A and HLA-B alleles for most subjects in the first cohort. Cytomegalovirus status was reported to be diagnosed by the classifier with high specificity and sensitivity in both the original and validation cohorts. HLA typing was unavailable for some donors at each locus, so association tests used only the typed subset. The study listed 150 to 200 TCR beta chains as associated with cytomegalovirus. In a later analysis, several top co-occurrence clusters were reported to appear linked to parvovirus B19, influenza, CMV and Epstein-Barr virus. It was suggested by the authors that the approach could potentially be generalized to other disease states and immunological phenotypes. When HLA alleles, especially DR and DQ, strongly co-occurred, attributing TCR associations to individual alleles was difficult. A later analysis found that TCR association rates varied across HLA loci, with DRB1 alleles showing the most associated TCRs and HLA-C alleles the fewest. Correlated functional status among segregating V segments might reflect linkage disequilibrium, but an unknown experimental factor could not be ruled out. In a later genetic analysis, a missense DCLRE1C variant was associated with V-gene and J-gene trimming of TCR beta chains, and the association was replicated in an independent cohort. A later analysis associated about 17,000 TCR beta sequences with specific HLA alleles at a false discovery rate of 0.05. A later analysis found that most CMV-associated TCR beta chains appeared HLA-restricted, with HLA associations seemingly driven largely by CMV exposure. Compared with equally common non-associated chains, HLA-associated TCR beta chains in a later analysis were more clonally expanded and had lower generation probabilities. The sequencing pipeline was judged likely to have produced a cluster of highly shared sequence variants as a technical artifact. An earlier analysis of some 590 of the donors showed that most TCR beta V segments appeared in productive rearrangements either about 87% or about 30% of the time, which broadly matched IMGT annotations. Across donors, most TCR sequences were observed very rarely, whereas some public TCRs were present in many individuals. Three of the identified cytomegalovirus-associated TCR beta chains were confirmed in vitro to be specific for cytomegalovirus antigens. According to a later genetic analysis, donors in an Asian-associated ancestry cluster had fewer N-insertions in productive TCRs than the approximately 670-donor mean. The presence/absence analyses assumed that sequencing depth was roughly uniform across donors, and that assumption may not be true. CMV serostatus was the only immune exposure information available for the cohort. Some IMGT-functional V segments, including TRBV6-2 and TRBV6-3, could not be distinguished by the 87-base-pair reads and were therefore excluded. The earlier analysis of 587 of the donors excluded over 15 rarely observed V segments, including chromosome 9 orphons, because counts were too low.

This clone was found once. Its recognized antigen is unknown. No qualities accompany the bases; no much larger clone lies one base away. Library prep was done by the immunoSEQ multiplex PCR assay. The multiplex PCR relied on a mix of 60 forward primers for TCR Vbeta segments and 13 reverse primers for TCR Jbeta segments. A multiplex PCR assay on genomic DNA amplified the CDR3 region of rearranged TCR beta genes. The Illumina HiSeq System was used to sequence the amplified TCR beta libraries as 87-base-pair reads. In the paper's pipeline: In a later analysis, tens of millions of unique TCR beta chains were counted across the 666 repertoires, and roughly 11 million of these chains were shared by at least two donors. A nearest-neighbor algorithm error-corrected the raw reads and collapsed the reads into unique sequences, merging closely related sequences to remove PCR and sequencing errors. V, D and J gene segments were assigned by aligning CDR3 sequences to IMGT reference sequences. For a sequence to be retained, a match of at least six nucleotides to both a V gene segment and a J gene segment was required. Rearrangements were classified as productive when the CDR3 lacked stop codons and remained in frame with V and J, and all other rearrangements were classified as non-productive. Following IMGT convention, CDR3 was defined as the stretch from the second conserved V-encoded cysteine to the conserved J-encoded phenylalanine. In an earlier analysis of just under 600 of the donors, sequences lacking an unambiguous match to a single V gene segment were excluded. An earlier analysis of fewer than 650 of the donors classified V segments as functional when productive rearrangements were above 56.7% and as segregating when the standard deviation between donors was above 5%. A statistical classification framework was developed to diagnose cytomegalovirus status using the catalog of TCR beta chain sequences. A later analysis assigned V and J genes by comparing TCR nucleotide sequences with IMGT/GENE-DB human TR gene sequences. A later analysis assigned CDR3 sequences and most-parsimonious VDJ recombination scenarios with the TCRdist pipeline. In a later analysis, each TCR beta chain was defined by its CDR3 amino acid sequence together with its V-gene family, and reads without a unique V-gene family were excluded. In a later analysis, approximately 640 highly shared, low-generation-probability nucleotide sequences were removed to address suspected cross-contamination and a sequencing artifact. In a later analysis, a clonal expansion index was calculated for each public chain from normalized within-repertoire ranks of inferred template counts. A later analysis computed generation probabilities with a VDJ recombination model fitted to out-of-frame rearrangements, and checked the results against IGoR. In a later analysis, hypergeometric tests were used to score TCR-TCR, TCR-HLA and TCR-CMV co-occurrence, with a repertoire-size bias correction applied to TCR pairs. In a later analysis, false discovery rates were estimated by permuting HLA or CMV assignments 20 times. In a later analysis, co-occurring TCRs were grouped using DBSCAN, and TCRdist sequence similarity was added for clustering within HLA-allele-positive subsets. For co-occurrence clustering, repertoires with fewer than 30,000 or more than 120,000 public chains were excluded, along with roughly 5 repertoires with anomalous nucleotide sharing. Drawn from immuneACCESS, this table holds only the in-frame rearrangements with V and J called that TCRdb kept. Clones are partly lost; checked studies trace under half to an unresolved V gene and leave the rest unexplained. V, J and clone size derive from that table, while D and trimming were established from the DNA sequence. This sample lists 100,000 to 150,000 clones; 78% were detected once. Clones ranked in the top ten supply about 1.8% of the sample.

The cohort consisted of 666 healthy bone marrow donors. At the time of sampling, all cohort members were nominally healthy, though unrecorded immune exposures were likely present. The donor tested CMV seronegative and was one of the 352 seronegative cohort members. A peripheral blood sample was provided by each donor, and peripheral blood mononuclear cells were used for TCR beta sequencing. The Qiagen DNeasy Blood Extraction Kit was used to extract genomic DNA from the blood cell samples. The germline V end is reduced by 1 base and the J end by 4 bases; junction bases left unmatched: 10. CDR1 SGHAT and CDR2 FQNNGV were looked up in the germline V gene. Inclusive of the bounding cysteine and phenylalanine, the CDR3 is 17 residues long. The read is trimmed to its CDR3 DNA, 51 bases read in frame from base 1.

The receptor comes from a woman aged 40-49 years in good health and CMV-seronegative. Sequenced input: PBMCs. The chain uses TRBV11-2 and TRBJ2-7, with TRBD2 identical over 10 junction bases. The DNA sequence reads TGTGCCAGCAGCTTAGGTTCCGCTAGCGGGGGCCCGTACGAGCAGTACTTC. Its amino acids are CASSLGSASGGPYEQYF.